The 10 T cell receptor beta chains below come from one sample, sequenced in a study of T cell responses to AZD1222 COVID-19 vaccine. TCRdb's copy holds only in-frame clones and misses some; the assay was immunoSEQ multiplex PCR. The sample includes fewer than 200,000 clones, approximately 92% seen only once; the top ten take around 9.3%. The sample here was peripheral blood, taken on day 0 of AZD1222 vaccination. The receptor set was obtained from an adult in good health.

This chain joins TRBV19 and TRBJ1-1; tentative D call: TRBD1 (5 bases). This CDR3 contains 12 residues. Trimming cost V 5 bases and J 5 bases, with 9 bases left between them. CDR1 and CDR2 (germline): LNHDA, SQIVND (reference sequence). In DNA form, the CDR3 reads TGTGCCAGTAGTGAGGGGAGGACTGAAGCTTTCTTT. Its protein is CASSEGRTEAFF.

The V and J genes are TRBV5-1 and TRBJ1-1; 7 nucleotides line up with TRBD1. This CDR3 is built from 13 residues. Trimming took 2 bases from V and 5 from J; bases not matched to a gene: 3. Germline assignment: CDR1 SGHRS and CDR2 YFSETQ. This CDR3 reads CASSFRGETEAFF. The CDR3 region has the DNA TGCGCCAGCAGCTTCAGGGGGGAAACTGAAGCTTTCTTT.

J is TRBJ1-5 and V is TRBV2; the D gene is possibly TRBD1 (6 bases). This CDR3 comprises 15 residues. CDR1 is SNHLY and CDR2 is FYNNEI in the germline V gene. The V and J ends lost 7 bases and 4 bases respectively, with 17 bases between them. Here the CDR3 reads CASKRNGGPNQPQHF. Here the CDR3 DNA reads TGTGCCAGCAAACGGAATGGGGGGCCGAATCAGCCCCAGCATTTT.

This clone qualifies as large. The V call is TRBV30, the J call TRBJ1-1, with a possible D match to TRBD1 (6 bases). The CDR3 is made up of 17 amino acids. Per the germline V gene, CDR1 is GTSNPN and CDR2 is SVGIG (reference sequence). Trimming cost V 2 bases and J 4 bases, with 23 bases left between them. As DNA, the CDR3 is TGTGCCTGGAGTCCCACCCTTGGACAGAACGTCGTCACTGAAGCTTTCTTT. Amino acids: CAWSPTLGQNVVTEAFF.

The chain employs TRBV6-1 and TRBJ1-5; D is unclear. V was shortened by 4 bases and J by 0 bases, with 19 bases between the two germline ends. This CDR3 has 18 residues. Germline V gene sequence: CDR1 MNHNS, CDR2 SASEGT. Written as DNA, the CDR3 is TGTGCCAGCAGTGTTTACTGGTGGTTCTATCCTAGCAATCAGCCCCAGCATTTT. Translated: CASSVYWWFYPSNQPQHF.

The chain is built from TRBV6-6 and TRBJ2-2; 8 nucleotides line up with TRBD1. The junction had 0 bases not matched to a gene; V was cut back by 5 bases and J by 4 bases. This CDR3 spans 13 amino acids. CDR1 and CDR2 (germline): MNHNY, SVGAGI (reference sequence). The CDR3 loop is CASSTGGTGELFF. The DNA of the CDR3 is TGTGCCAGCAGTACAGGGGGCACCGGGGAGCTGTTTTTT.

The V and J genes are TRBV5-4 and TRBJ1-3; D not certain. Germline CDR1 reads SGHNT; CDR2 reads YYREEE (reference sequence). The V gene lost 0 bases and the J gene lost 0 bases, with 7 bases spanning the gap. The CDR3 sequence is 15 residues long. Written as DNA, the CDR3 is TGTGCCAGCAGCTTGGCCGCGGCCTCTGGAAACACCATATATTTT. It encodes CASSLAAASGNTIYF.

The J gene is TRBJ1-4, the V gene TRBV7-2; D ambiguous. CDR1 and CDR2 from the germline V gene are SGHTA and FQGNSA. This CDR3 is 16 amino acids long. V lost 1 base, J lost 0 bases, and 9 bases lay in between. The CDR3 is CASSLDGPATNEKLFF. The CDR3 bases are TGTGCCAGCAGCTTAGACGGGCCCGCAACTAATGAAAAACTGTTTTTT.

The chain combines TRBV6-5 with TRBJ1-2, with D maybe TRBD1 (5 bases). The CDR3 sequence is 14 residues long. Looked up from germline, CDR1 is MNHEY and CDR2 is SVGAGI. V was trimmed by 4 bases and J by 4 bases, leaving 13 bases between them. The CDR3 spells CASSSGTRTYGYTF. For the CDR3, the DNA is TGTGCCAGCAGTTCCGGGACCAGAACCTATGGCTACACCTTC.

This clone was observed once. The chain uses TRBV24-1 and TRBJ2-2; D perhaps matches TRBD2 (6 bases). Trimming stripped 4 bases from V and 0 bases from J, with 17 bases between. Germline values: CDR1 KGHDR, CDR2 SFDVKD. This CDR3 spans 18 amino acids. The CDR3 DNA reads TGTGCCACCAGTGACGCACTCGGGGGTGGGTCGAACACCGGGGAGCTGTTTTTT. Amino acids: CATSDALGGGSNTGELFF.